The sequence of this T cell receptor (beta chain) was determined in a study of CD8+CD57+ T cells in acquired aplastic anemia. Study observations and caveats: Patients had roughly 29 CD8+ CDR3 sequences in common with controls (the shared set). CD8+ Simpson's diversity did not differ significantly between patients and controls.

V dropped 9 bases and J dropped 7 bases, with 19 bases sitting between them. The CDR3 sequence is 13 residues long. The germline gives CDR1 SEHNR, CDR2 FQNEAQ (reference sequence). As concerns this clonotype: What it recognizes is unknown.

Profiling that covered TCR beta VDJ and CDR3 relied on genomic DNA as its template. MiXCR, run by TCRdb on the reads, gives a single entry per CDR3 protein. The sample comprises roughly 190,000 distinct CDR3 sequences, 48% of which are singletons, and about 9.5% rests with the top ten. Patients chosen for sequencing had shown CD8+CD57+ cell expansion by flow cytometry. Each patient gave a blood sample that was collected before any therapy had been received. This sequence originates from a human donor with aplastic anemia. The genes are TRBV7-9 and TRBJ2-7, with D possibly being TRBD1 or TRBD2 (5 bases each). The specimen was sorted CD4+, CD8+, or CD8+CD57+ T cells (not recorded which) from PBMCs. The CDR3 region is CASSEGAGLEQYF. The CDR3, as DNA: TGTGCCAGTAGCGAAGGAGCAGGGTTGGAGCAGTACTTC.